These 30 T cell receptor beta chains were all obtained from the same sample, sequenced in a study of blood T cell repertoires in COVID-19. Clones were sequenced by immunoSEQ multiplex PCR, and TCRdb holds only the in-frame ones, with some missing. Among 25,000 to 35,000 clones, 86% were seen once, and the ten largest hold about 24%. What was sequenced was peripheral blood. These receptors came from a human donor with active COVID-19. The donor label of this sample is uncertain.

This clone occurred once. This chain joins TRBV23-1 and TRBJ1-6; D call uncertain. TRBV23-1 falls under the ORF class, with uncertain function. Between the trimmed V and J ends, which lost 3 bases and 0 bases, there was a span of 9 bases. There are 16 residues in the CDR3. The CDR3 nucleotides read TGCGCCAGCAGTCACCGGGAAAGCTCCTATAATTCACCCCTCCACTTT. Translated, it gives CASSHRESSYNSPLHF.

The CDR3 DNA reads TGTGCCAGCAGTGCGACCAACAGGGGGGATGGCTACACCTTC. Translated: CASSATNRGDGYTF. The chain couples TRBV6-2 or TRBV6-3 to TRBJ1-2, with 8 bases that match TRBD1. Trimming at V came to 5 bases and at J to 6 bases, leaving 8 bases not matched to a gene. This CDR3 contains 14 residues. The germline V gene encodes CDR1 MNHEY and CDR2 SVGEGT.

The chain links TRBV7-6 to TRBJ2-7; 9 bases align to TRBD2. Trimming took 3 bases from V and 7 from J; bases not matched to a gene: 16. This CDR3 is 17 amino acids long. The germline CDR1 and CDR2 sequences are SGHVS and FNYEAQ. The DNA for the CDR3 is TGTGCCAGCAGCTTGCGAGGGCAGCCTAGCGGGGCCTCGGAGCAGTACTTC. Protein sequence: CASSLRGQPSGASEQYF.

This clone was detected once. This specimen includes other DNA sequences encoding the same CDR3. The chain couples TRBV7-3 to TRBJ2-7, with 9 bases that match TRBD2. There are 14 residues in the CDR3. V trimming: 5 bases; J trimming: 1 base; junction bases outside the gene matches: 3. Germline CDR1 and CDR2: SGHTA and FQGTGA. The CDR3 DNA sequence: TGTGCCAGCAGCCTTAGCGGGGGATCCTACGAGCAGTACTTC. This translates into CASSLSGGSYEQYF.

This chain joins TRBV4-1 and TRBJ2-5; D is unresolved. The CDR3 runs to 13 residues. Germline loops: CDR1 MGHRA, CDR2 YSYEKL. V was clipped by 1 base and J by 3 bases, with 6 bases between them. This CDR3 reads CASSQGTEETQYF. The DNA of the CDR3 is TGCGCCAGCAGCCAAGGCACTGAAGAGACCCAGTACTTC.

The CDR3 reads CATKRLMNTEAFF. The CDR3 DNA follows: TGTGCCACTAAGAGACTCATGAACACTGAAGCTTTCTTT. The J gene is TRBJ1-1, the V gene TRBV9; D remains unclear. This CDR3 spans 13 amino acids. Trimming removed 9 bases from V and 0 bases from J, with 12 bases in between. Germline V gene lookup returns CDR1 SGDLS and CDR2 YYNGEE.

CDR3 residues: CASSLRLAVHEQYF. CDR3 DNA: TGTGCCAGCAGCTTGCGACTAGCGGTCCACGAGCAGTACTTC. The chain carries TRBV5-6 and TRBJ2-7; 9 bases agree with TRBD2. Germline loops: CDR1 SGHDT, CDR2 YYEEEE. The CDR3 has 14 amino acids. The trim removed 1 base at V and 5 bases at J, leaving 4 bases unmatched.

The rearrangement links TRBV5-6 to TRBJ2-5, with D maybe TRBD1 (5 bases). V lost 4 bases, J lost 0 bases, and 16 bases lay in between. CDR3 length: 16 residues. Germline V CDR1 and CDR2: SGHDT, YYEEEE. The CDR3 reads CASSPLGVTDQETQYF. CDR3 in DNA: TGTGCCAGCAGCCCTCTCGGCGTGACAGACCAAGAGACCCAGTACTTC.

J is TRBJ1-1 and V is TRBV18; 8 nucleotides match TRBD1. The CDR3 is made up of 15 amino acids. J was trimmed by 4 bases and V by 5 bases; bases with no gene match: 9. The germline CDR1 and CDR2 sequences are KGHSH and LQKENI. This CDR3 reads CASSSGQGATTEAFF. The CDR3 DNA reads as TGTGCCAGCTCATCCGGCCAGGGGGCAACCACTGAAGCTTTCTTT.

The rearrangement links TRBV7-9 to TRBJ2-7; D possibly corresponds to TRBD1 (5 bases). The length of the CDR3 is 17 residues. V shed 3 bases and J shed 3 bases, with 21 bases lying between them. Germline assignment: CDR1 SEHNR and CDR2 FQNEAQ (reference sequence). CDR3 in amino acids: CASSLGHQGLNIYEQYF. CDR3 nucleotides: TGTGCCAGCAGCTTGGGCCACCAGGGCTTGAACATCTACGAGCAGTACTTC.

J is TRBJ2-7 and V is TRBV12-3 or TRBV12-4; maybe TRBD2 (5 bases). Trimming shortened V by 8 bases and J by 2 bases, and 13 bases separated the two germline ends. The CDR3 is made up of 13 amino acids. CDR3 nucleotide sequence: TGTGCCAGCTGCAACACGGGGACCTACGAGCAGTACTTC. It yields the protein CASCNTGTYEQYF.

V gene TRBV10-3 combines with J gene TRBJ2-1; 7 bases are a match to TRBD2. V was clipped by 10 bases and J by 6 bases; unmatched bases: 15. Germline assignment: CDR1 ENHRY and CDR2 SYGVKD. The CDR3 contains 15 residues. Here the CDR3 reads CATRPLASGSNEQFF. The CDR3 nucleotides are TGTGCCACCCGGCCCTTGGCTAGCGGATCCAATGAGCAGTTCTTC.

The V call is TRBV13, the J call TRBJ2-6; D not certain. Trimming cost V 3 bases and J 0 bases, with 3 bases left between them. Per the germline V gene, CDR1 is PRHDT and CDR2 is FYEKMQ (reference sequence). The CDR3 has 14 amino acids. Here the CDR3 DNA reads TGTGCCAGCAGCTTCTCCTCTGGGGCCAACGTCCTGACTTTC. It codes for CASSFSSGANVLTF.

The V gene is TRBV6-1, the J gene TRBJ1-2, with D perhaps TRBD1 (6 bases). The CDR3 spans 15 residues. V was cut by 3 bases and J by 4 bases, with 15 bases left in between. Germline lookup yields CDR1 MNHNS and CDR2 SASEGT. The CDR3 loop reads CASSERGGGGYGYTF. CDR3 bases: TGTGCCAGCAGTGAGAGGGGAGGGGGAGGCTATGGCTACACCTTC.

This rearrangement joins TRBV7-9 to TRBJ2-7; a weak D match, TRBD2 (6 bases). This CDR3 comprises 14 residues. In germline, CDR1 is SEHNR, CDR2 FQNEAQ (reference sequence). Trimming removed 2 bases from V and 3 bases from J, with 11 bases in between. Here the CDR3 reads CASSLRETNYEQYF. The CDR3 region has the DNA TGTGCCAGCAGCTTACGGGAGACCAACTACGAGCAGTACTTC.

The chain is built from TRBV5-6 and TRBJ1-5, with D tentatively TRBD1 (6 bases). The ends were cut back, 3 bases at V and 1 base at J, with 14 bases in the middle. This CDR3 region has 16 residues. Germline-derived CDR1 and CDR2 are SGHDT and YYEEEE. The CDR3 DNA follows: TGTGCCAGCAGCTCAAGAGGGACACAGAGCAATCAGCCCCAGCATTTT. It translates to CASSSRGTQSNQPQHF.

The CDR3 region has the DNA TGCGCCAGCAGCCAAGTAGCCGGGACAGGGCTCGATCAGTACTTC. It encodes CASSQVAGTGLDQYF. The chain recombines TRBV4-3 with TRBJ2-5; the match to TRBD1 covers 9 bases. CDR1 and CDR2 from the germline V gene are LGHNA and YSLEER. CDR3 length: 15 residues. J was trimmed by 11 bases and V by 1 base; bases with no gene match: 11.

The chain is built from TRBV15 and TRBJ2-7; the match to TRBD1 covers 7 bases. This CDR3 is 14 amino acids long. V shed 8 bases, J shed 2 bases, and the junction held 9 bases outside the gene matches. Germline CDR1 LNHNV, CDR2 YYDKDF (reference sequence). CDR3 amino acids: CATARDRSAYEQYF. The CDR3 region has the DNA TGTGCCACCGCCCGGGACAGAAGTGCCTACGAGCAGTACTTC. Looking up the rest from reference TRBV15 and TRBJ2-7 gives the full variable domain: DAMVIQNPRYQVTQFGKPVTLSCSQTLNHNVMYWYQQKSSQAPKLLFHYYDKDFNNEADTPDNFQSRRPNTSFCFLDIRSPGLGDTAMYLCATARDRSAYEQYFGPGTRLTVT.

A single count supports this clone. The chain joins TRBV6-5 to TRBJ2-5, with 15 bases identical to TRBD2. The V gene end was trimmed by 4 bases and the J gene end by 2 bases; junction bases not matched to a gene: 2. The germline gives CDR1 MNHEY, CDR2 SVGAGI. The CDR3 sequence is 16 residues long. CDR3: CASSWGTSGGQETQYF. The CDR3 DNA is TGTGCCAGCAGTTGGGGGACTAGCGGGGGGCAAGAGACCCAGTACTTC.

J is TRBJ2-5 and V is TRBV27; a possible D gene is TRBD2 (7 bases). The CDR3 has 15 amino acids. Germline CDR1 MNHEY, CDR2 SMNVEV (reference sequence). Trimming took off 3 bases at V and 5 bases at J, with 16 bases between the two ends. The CDR3 DNA sequence: TGTGCCAGCAGTTTGGGAGGGGGATTAGGGGAGACCCAGTACTTC. It is translated as CASSLGGGLGETQYF.

This sequence joins TRBV10-3 and TRBJ2-2; 8 bases are a match to TRBD1. Germline values: CDR1 ENHRY, CDR2 SYGVKD. The CDR3 runs to 14 residues. The trim removed 7 bases at V and 5 bases at J, leaving 6 bases unmatched. The CDR3 loop reads CAIKAGGATGELFF. The CDR3 region has the DNA TGTGCCATCAAAGCAGGGGGCGCTACCGGGGAGCTGTTTTTT.

This chain connects TRBV28 to TRBJ2-3; TRBD2 is a possible D gene (7 bases). In germline, CDR1 is MDHEN, CDR2 SYDVKM. CDR3 length: 11 amino acids. The ends were cut back, 11 bases at V and 7 bases at J, with 13 bases in the middle. CDR3 DNA sequence: TGTGCCGCGGGGGCCTCGAATACGCAGTATTTT. Translation gives CAAGASNTQYF.

The chain is built from TRBV11-3 and TRBJ2-6; no firm D call. The CDR3 is made up of 14 amino acids. Trimming pared 7 bases from V and 0 bases from J, leaving 7 bases between. The germline V gene encodes CDR1 SGHNT and CDR2 YENEEA. The CDR3 sequence: CASTRHSGANVLTF. CDR3 bases: TGTGCCAGCACTAGGCACTCTGGGGCCAACGTCCTGACTTTC.

This sequence joins TRBV19 and TRBJ1-1; D is perhaps TRBD1 (5 bases). This CDR3 spans 14 amino acids. Trimming left V 4 bases short and J 10 bases short, with 19 bases between. Germline lookup yields CDR1 LNHDA and CDR2 SQIVND (reference sequence). The DNA of the CDR3 is TGTGCCAGTAGTACTCCTCAGGGTCTTGGCTTAGCTTTCTTT. It codes for CASSTPQGLGLAFF.

Only a few counts were recorded for this clone. The rearrangement joins TRBV2 to TRBJ2-7; the D gene is possibly TRBD1 (5 bases). Per the germline V gene, CDR1 is SNHLY and CDR2 is FYNNEI. This CDR3 is built from 12 residues. V shed 3 bases and J shed 6 bases, with 9 bases lying between them. The CDR3 sequence is CASSDPRGEQYF. DNA of the CDR3: TGTGCCAGCAGTGACCCTAGGGGCGAGCAGTACTTC.

V and J are TRBV5-4 and TRBJ2-2, with 10 bases identical to TRBD1. The V segment lost 2 bases and the J segment 9 bases; nucleotides outside the gene matches: 4. Germline V gene lookup returns CDR1 SGHNT and CDR2 YYREEE (reference sequence). CDR3 length: 14 amino acids. The CDR3 DNA reads as TGTGCCAGCAGCTTTGGACAGGGGGAGAGGGAGCTGTTTTTT. Its translation is CASSFGQGERELFF.

This clone was observed a handful of times. The chain couples TRBV6-5 to TRBJ1-2; 7 bases agree with TRBD1. This CDR3 region has 14 residues. Trimming at V came to 3 bases and at J to 7 bases, leaving 8 bases not matched to a gene. The germline CDR1 and CDR2 sequences are MNHEY and SVGAGI. The CDR3 coding sequence is TGTGCCAGCAGTTATCAGGGGGAAATTGGTGGCTACACCTTC. Translating it yields CASSYQGEIGGYTF.

J is TRBJ1-2 and V is TRBV29-1; 10 bases are a match to TRBD1. The CDR3 totals 13 residues. J lost 7 bases, V lost 5 bases, and 7 bases had no gene match. The germline gives CDR1 SQVTM, CDR2 ANQGSEA. The CDR3 nucleotides read TGCAGCGTTACCGGGACAGGGGTCGGTGGCTACACCTTC. Translation: CSVTGTGVGGYTF.

The chain links TRBV5-6 to TRBJ1-5, with 8 bases that match TRBD1. The germline gives CDR1 SGHDT, CDR2 YYEEEE. V dropped 3 bases and J dropped 6; count of bases not matched to a gene: 5. The CDR3 extends over 14 amino acids. DNA of the CDR3: TGTGCCAGCAGCTATGGACAGGGAGGTCAGCCCCAGCATTTT. Encoded protein: CASSYGQGGQPQHF. Using reference TRBV5-6 and TRBJ1-5 for the parts outside the CDR3, the full variable domain is DAGVTQSPTHLIKTRGQQVTLRCSPKSGHDTVSWYQQALGQGPQFIFQYYEEEERQRGNFPDRFSGHQFPNYSSELNVNALLLGDSALYLCASSYGQGGQPQHFGDGTRLSIL.

This clone was observed once. V and J are TRBV4-3 and TRBJ2-7; no clear D. Germline lookup yields CDR1 LGHNA and CDR2 YSLEER. This CDR3 spans 14 amino acids. V lost 0 bases, J lost 9 bases, and 15 bases lay in between. The CDR3 here is CASSQDGRRDAQYF. The DNA of the CDR3 is TGCGCCAGCAGCCAAGACGGTCGGAGAGACGCGCAGTACTTC.